The next 20 T cell receptor beta chains were all read from a single sample in a study of tumor and adjacent non-tumor tissue in lung cancer. Three rounds of nested PCR, following a modified ARM-PCR protocol, produced the TCRbeta library. TCRdb fed the multiplex PCR reads into MiXCR, producing one record per CDR3 protein. The repertoire holds tens of thousands of distinct CDR3 sequences, with 75% to 90% as singletons. The template was RNA from unsorted bulk tissue. Sequenced: lung tumor tissue. The receptor set was obtained from a woman between 50 and 59 years old with non-small cell lung cancer.

Comment on this clonotype: The junction and the germline gene differ at one end; a read error may be behind it. The CDR3 region has the DNA TGTGCCAGCAGTTACTCAACCTTGGAGCACTTATTC. Translating it yields CASSYSTLEHLF. The chain couples TRBV6-6 to TRBJ2-7; D not resolved. CDR3 length: 12 amino acids. Germline assignment: CDR1 MNHNY and CDR2 SVGAGI (reference sequence).

Concerning this clonotype: Germline is not matched at one junction end, which may reflect a read error. This chain connects TRBV28 to TRBJ2-3, with D possibly matching TRBD1 (6 bases). CDR1 and CDR2 (germline): MDHEN, SYDVKM. This CDR3 has 12 residues. The CDR3 DNA is TGTGCCAGTACCTTAGGGGGAGATACGCATTATTTT. Protein product: CASTLGGDTHYF.

Of note for this clonotype: Germline and junction disagree at one end, which may indicate a read error. V usage is TRBV6-2 or TRBV6-3 and J usage is TRBJ2-1; unclear D gene. CDR3 length equals 13 residues. Germline values: CDR1 MNHEY, CDR2 SVGEGT. CDR3 DNA: TGTGCCATTAGTAGTAGCTCCTACAATGAGGAGTTCTTC. Residues: CAISSSSYNEEFF.

This clonotype was counted between two and nine times. V is TRBV15 and J is TRBJ2-1, with D tentatively TRBD1 (5 bases). The CDR3 sequence is 13 residues long. Germline V CDR1 and CDR2: LNHNV, YYDKDF (reference sequence). Trimming left V 1 base short and J 6 bases short, with 7 bases between. CDR3 loop: CATSRARGNEQFF. DNA of the CDR3: TGTGCCACCAGCAGAGCTAGGGGCAATGAGCAGTTCTTC.

This chain uses TRBV20-1 with TRBJ1-3, with a tentative D call TRBD1 (5 bases). V was cut by 8 bases and J by 4 bases, with 15 bases left in between. The CDR3 loop spans 13 amino acids. Germline lookup yields CDR1 DFQATT and CDR2 SNEGSKA (reference sequence). The CDR3 DNA reads as TGCAGTACCCAATCCGGGGGGGGAAACACCATATATTTT. Translating gives CSTQSGGGNTIYF.

To note about this clonotype: At one end the junction does not follow the germline gene, possibly because of a read error. V usage is TRBV11-2 and J usage is TRBJ2-1; D gene uncertain. Germline-derived CDR1 and CDR2 are SGHAT and FQNNGV. The CDR3 sequence is 15 residues long. CDR3 in amino acids: CTSSLVPDSCNEQFF. For the CDR3, the DNA is TGTACAAGCAGCTTAGTTCCGGATTCCTGCAATGAGCAGTTCTTC.

On this clonotype: The junction differs from germline at one of its ends, possibly a read error. This chain joins TRBV20-1 and TRBJ2-7; D not certain. The germline gives CDR1 DFQATT, CDR2 SNEGSKA (reference sequence). The CDR3 contains 15 residues. The CDR3 loop reads CSARSIERPPYEWYF. Here the CDR3 DNA reads TGCAGTGCTAGATCAATCGAGCGACCCCCCTACGAGTGGTATTTC.

To note about this clonotype: One junction end disagrees with the germline gene, perhaps due to a read error. J is TRBJ2-5 and V is TRBV6-2 or TRBV6-3; D remains unclear. Germline values: CDR1 MNHEY, CDR2 SVGEGT. This CDR3 comprises 11 residues. CDR3 sequence reads: CAGRIGENQYF. CDR3 bases: TGTGCCGGCAGAATCGGAGAGAACCAGTACTTC.

As for this clonotype: Relative to the germline gene, one junction end is altered; a read error may explain this. The CDR3 DNA sequence: TGTACCAGCAGCCAAGAATTACTACACCGGAACACTGAAGCTTTCTTT. Its translation: CTSSQELLHRNTEAFF. This rearrangement joins TRBV14 to TRBJ1-1; D not certain. The CDR3 spans 16 residues. Germline lookup yields CDR1 SGHDN and CDR2 FVKESK.

On this clonotype itself: A junction end diverges from the germline sequence, so it may reflect a read error. The chain employs TRBV6-6 and TRBJ2-7, with unresolved D. Germline CDR1 MNHNY, CDR2 SVGAGI (reference sequence). This CDR3 is 13 amino acids long. The CDR3 DNA follows: TGTGCCAGCAGTTACAGCAGCTCCTACGAGCTGTACTTC. Protein: CASSYSSSYELYF.

On this clonotype itself: Without the conserved terminal phenylalanine or tryptophan, this CDR3 likely stems from a read error. The rearrangement links TRBV12-3 or TRBV12-4 to TRBJ2-6; D is ambiguous. The CDR3 consists of 13 residues. Trimming stripped 0 bases from V and 16 bases from J, with 13 bases between. CDR3 bases: TGTGCCAGCAGTTTAGCGTACTCCTCTCCGCTGACTTCC. It translates to CASSLAYSSPLTS.

A remark on this clonotype: No conserved phenylalanine or tryptophan is present at the end of the CDR3, so a read error is the likely explanation. No DNA is shown, since the ends of the CDR3 on it are uncertain; the CDR3 is the one TCRdb lists. V gene TRBV12-3 or TRBV12-4 combines with J gene TRBJ2-5. Both ends counted, the CDR3 spans 14 residues. The CDR3 loop is CASDQVTDQETLYL.

Remarks on this clonotype: At one of its ends the junction is not consistent with the germline gene, which may arise from a read error. V gene TRBV6-6 combines with J gene TRBJ1-4, with D perhaps matching TRBD1 (5 bases). Germline loops: CDR1 MNHNY, CDR2 SVGAGI (reference sequence). The CDR3 totals 13 residues. CDR3 amino acids: CASRGTLTEKLLF. The CDR3 nucleotides read TGTGCCAGCAGGGGGACTTTGACTGAAAAATTGCTTTTT.

This clonotype was seen just once. One end of the junction fails to match germline, which may point to a read error. The chain couples TRBV4-1 to TRBJ1-5; TRBD1 might be the D (5 bases). There are 16 residues in the CDR3. Germline V CDR1 and CDR2: MGHRA, YSYEKL. CDR3 loop: CASSQDSGGVHQLQHF. CDR3 in DNA: TGCGCCAGCAGCCAAGATTCGGGGGGGGTTCATCAGCTCCAGCATTTT.

CDR3 protein: CATSGPASGLGWLSDDNEQFF. The CDR3 region has the DNA TGTGCCACCAGTGGGCCGGCATCGGGACTGGGGTGGCTGAGTGATGACAATGAGCAGTTCTTC. The chain uses TRBV24-1 and TRBJ2-1; tentatively, D is TRBD2 (6 bases). Trimming left V 5 bases short and J 5 bases short, with 33 bases between. Germline-derived CDR1 and CDR2 are KGHDR and SFDVKD. This CDR3 is 21 amino acids long.

A remark on this clonotype: One end of the junction varies from germline; a read error may be responsible. The gene calls are TRBV4-1 and TRBJ1-5; D remains ambiguous. This CDR3 has 15 amino acids. CDR1 and CDR2 (germline): MGHRA, YSYEKL. The CDR3 sequence: CASSQDPISNQSHHF. CDR3 bases: TGCGCCAGCAGCCAAGACCCGATAAGCAATCAGTCCCATCATTTT.

As to this clonotype: The CDR3 does not end in the conserved phenylalanine or tryptophan, so this is likely a read error. CDR3 coding DNA: TGTGCCAGCAAGGGCCTAACATGGTCCTTTGTGGATGAGCAGTTCTTA. This sequence encodes CASKGLTWSFVDEQFL. This chain joins TRBV6-1 and TRBJ2-1; D uncertain. Between the trimmed V and J ends, which lost 7 bases and 8 bases, there was a span of 24 bases. Germline CDR1 MNHNS, CDR2 SASEGT. The CDR3 covers 16 residues.

V usage is TRBV14 and J usage is TRBJ2-2, with TRBD2 matching 12 bases. CDR3 size: 16 residues. CDR1 is SGHDN and CDR2 is FVKESK in the germline V gene. The CDR3 nucleotides are TGTGCGAGAAGCCATACTAGCGGGAGGATCACCGGGGAGCTGTTTTTT. This gives the protein CARSHTSGRITGELFF.

As concerns this clonotype: Germline and junction disagree at one end, which may indicate a read error. The rearrangement uses TRBV4-2 and TRBJ1-4, with 8 bases fitting TRBD1. The CDR3 sequence is 15 residues long. The V gene's germline CDR1 is LGHNA and CDR2 YNFKEQ. The CDR3 loop reads CASSQGQGAGEKLFF. CDR3 in DNA: TGTGCTAGCAGCCAAGGCCAGGGGGCTGGGGAAAAACTGTTTTTT.

This clonotype appeared a single time. A read error may produce the germline difference seen at one junction end. CDR3 DNA sequence: TGTGCCAGCAGCAAACCCCTCGGCGGGACTGAGACTCAGTACTTC. Protein: CASSKPLGGTETQYF. The rearrangement links TRBV14 to TRBJ2-5; a weak D match, TRBD2 (6 bases). The CDR3 length is 15 residues. In germline, CDR1 is SGHDN, CDR2 FVKESK.